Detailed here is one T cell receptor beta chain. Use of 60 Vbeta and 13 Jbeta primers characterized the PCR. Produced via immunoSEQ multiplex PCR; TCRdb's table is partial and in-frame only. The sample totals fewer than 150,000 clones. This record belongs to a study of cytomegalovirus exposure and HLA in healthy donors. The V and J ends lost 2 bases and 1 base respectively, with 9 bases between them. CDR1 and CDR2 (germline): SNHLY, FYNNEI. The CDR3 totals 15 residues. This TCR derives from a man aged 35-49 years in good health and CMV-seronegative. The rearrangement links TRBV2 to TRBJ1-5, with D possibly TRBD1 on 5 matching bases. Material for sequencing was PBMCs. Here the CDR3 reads CASSEQGQSNQPQHF. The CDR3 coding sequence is TGTGCCAGCAGTGAACAGGGCCAAAGCAATCAGCCCCAGCATTTT.